This T cell receptor beta chain emerged from a study of shared clonotypes between healthy human individuals. A CD45RA+ naive subset and a CD45RA-negative memory subset were split from CD4+ cells. The method was immunoSEQ multiplex PCR; TCRdb's version includes in-frame clones alone and lacks a portion of them. There are about 2,500,000 clones in the sample; about 92% occur only once, and around 0.14% lies in the top ten. Trimming shortened V by 0 bases and J by 2 bases, and 6 bases separated the two germline ends. Germline CDR1 reads SGHRS; CDR2 reads YFSETQ. CDR3 length equals 13 residues. To note about this clone: Other nucleotide sequences from this sample produce the same CDR3.

The chain uses TRBV5-1 and TRBJ2-7; unclear D gene. The sequence derives from a man aged 18 to 29 in good health. The sequenced material came from naive CD4+ T cells sorted from blood. As for subset: CD45RA+ positively selected. This CDR3 reads CASSLDRTYEQYF. The CDR3, as DNA: TGCGCCAGCAGCTTGGACAGAACCTACGAGCAGTACTTC.